This T cell receptor (beta chain) originates from a study of cytomegalovirus exposure and HLA in healthy donors. The overall study: Findings of an earlier analysis included some 110 million unique TCR beta sequences from roughly 180 million T cells. Notes on the study in general: The study reported that TCR beta sequences accurately predicted HLA-A and HLA-B alleles in most subjects. Analysis was carried out at a later point, and it linked a missense DCLRE1C variant to TCR beta V- and J-gene trimming.

The CDR3 is made up of 14 amino acids. Germline CDR1 and CDR2: SNHLY and FYNNEI. V was clipped by 7 bases and J by 6 bases, with 15 bases between them. Concerning this clone: Its antigen is currently unknown.

PCR used 60 Vbeta primers and 13 Jbeta primers. Profiling relied on immunoSEQ multiplex PCR, and the TCRdb table lists in-frame clones only, not all of them. Of about 100,000 clones in the sample, over 75% were seen once. Specimen: PBMCs. The sequence was obtained from a male donor in good health and CMV-seronegative. The rearrangement links TRBV2 to TRBJ2-2; D might be TRBD2 (6 bases). This chain's CDR3 is CASTPGVGSGELFF. In DNA form, the CDR3 reads TGTGCCAGCACCCCGGGGGTAGGGTCCGGGGAGCTGTTTTTT.